These 27 T cell receptor beta chains were sequenced from one sample in a study of cytomegalovirus exposure and HLA in healthy donors. Only in-frame clones appear in the TCRdb table, and some are missing; sequencing was by immunoSEQ multiplex PCR. The sample contains approximately 98,000 clones, around 95% of which appear only once. The sequenced sample was PBMCs. The receptors were sampled from a young woman in good health and CMV-seronegative.

This chain links TRBV19 with TRBJ2-7; TRBD2 matches 10 bases. Germline V gene data show CDR1 as LNHDA and CDR2 as SQIVND (reference sequence). The CDR3 has 15 residues. Trimming cost V 3 bases and J 2 bases; bases outside gene matches: 4. CDR3: CASSISGGGAYEQYF. In nucleotides, the CDR3 is TGTGCCAGTAGTATCAGCGGGGGGGGTGCCTACGAGCAGTACTTC.

The V call is TRBV6-6, the J call TRBJ1-2; 8 nucleotides align to TRBD1. J gave up 0 bases and V 5 bases, and 5 bases lay outside the gene matches. This CDR3 region has 15 residues. Germline CDR1 MNHNY, CDR2 SVGAGI (reference sequence). The CDR3 nucleotides are TGTGCCAGCAGTAAAGGACAGGGACCTAACTATGGCTACACCTTC. Protein sequence: CASSKGQGPNYGYTF.

V and J are TRBV4-2 and TRBJ1-2; D unresolved. The CDR3 contains 13 residues. V dropped 0 bases and J dropped 6 bases, with 8 bases sitting between them. In germline, CDR1 is LGHNA, CDR2 YNFKEQ. Written as DNA, the CDR3 is TGTGCCAGCAGCCAAGAGGACTCTAATGGCTACACCTTC. Translating it yields CASSQEDSNGYTF.

The chain joins TRBV7-9 to TRBJ2-3, with TRBD1 matching over 8 bases. J lost 3 bases, V lost 6 bases, and 5 bases had no gene match. This CDR3 contains 14 residues. Germline values: CDR1 SEHNR, CDR2 FQNEAQ (reference sequence). For the CDR3, the DNA is TGTGCCAGCAGGCCAGGGGGCCTGACAGATACGCAGTATTTT. It is translated as CASRPGGLTDTQYF.

The chain is built from TRBV29-1 and TRBJ1-3, with TRBD1 matching over 7 bases. Germline lookup yields CDR1 SQVTM and CDR2 ANQGSEA. This CDR3 region has 14 residues. J lost 2 bases, V lost 6 bases, and 7 bases had no gene match. The CDR3 sequence is CSVIRQGPGNTIYF. The CDR3 nucleotides read TGCAGCGTCATACGACAGGGTCCTGGAAACACCATATATTTT.

The chain employs TRBV14 and TRBJ2-5; 8 nucleotides align to TRBD1. V lost 4 bases to trimming and J lost 0 bases; unmatched junction nucleotides: 7. The CDR3 totals 16 residues. The germline gives CDR1 SGHDN, CDR2 FVKESK. The CDR3, as DNA: TGTGCCAGCAGCCCTTTTGGACAGGGACACCAAGAGACCCAGTACTTC. As protein: CASSPFGQGHQETQYF. Full variable domain (missing parts from reference TRBV14 and TRBJ2-5): EAGVTQFPSHSVIEKGQTVTLRCDPISGHDNLYWYRRVMGKEIKFLLHFVKESKQDESGMPNNRFLAERTGGTYSTLKVQPAELEDSGVYFCASSPFGQGHQETQYFGPGTRLLVL.

The CDR3 region is CASSQETGFYNEQFF. The CDR3 DNA reads as TGCGCCAGCAGCCAAGAGACAGGGTTCTACAATGAGCAGTTCTTC. The rearrangement joins TRBV4-1 to TRBJ2-1; 7 nucleotides align to TRBD1. Germline lookup yields CDR1 MGHRA and CDR2 YSYEKL. J lost 3 bases, V lost 0 bases, and 2 bases had no gene match. The CDR3 length is 15 residues.

The chain recombines TRBV19 with TRBJ2-7; 9 positions match TRBD1. Losses at the gene ends were 3 bases for V and 4 bases for J; bases not matched to a gene: 4. CDR1 LNHDA and CDR2 SQIVND come from the germline V gene (reference sequence). This CDR3 contains 14 residues. The CDR3 DNA is TGTGCCAGTAGTATTGGGACAGGGTCATACGAGCAGTACTTC. Amino acid sequence: CASSIGTGSYEQYF.

This chain joins TRBV2 and TRBJ2-5, with TRBD1 matching over 9 bases. After removal of 5 bases from V and 5 bases from J, the junction contained 6 bases not matched to a gene. CDR3 length: 14 residues. Germline CDR1 is SNHLY and CDR2 is FYNNEI. CDR3 nucleotides: TGTGCCAGCAGTCAAGACAGGGGGTGGGAGACCCAGTACTTC. This encodes CASSQDRGWETQYF. The complete variable domain, with remaining parts taken from reference TRBV2 and TRBJ2-5, reads EPEVTQTPSHQVTQMGQEVILRCVPISNHLYFYWYRQILGQKVEFLVSFYNNEISEKSEIFDDQFSVERPDGSNFTLKIRSTKLEDSAMYFCASSQDRGWETQYFGPGTRLLVL.

This clone was observed a few times. This chain joins TRBV13 and TRBJ1-2, with a possible D match to TRBD1 (5 bases). V shed 5 bases and J shed 4 bases, with 11 bases lying between them. The germline gives CDR1 PRHDT, CDR2 FYEKMQ (reference sequence). The CDR3 has 13 amino acids. CDR3 bases: TGTGCCAGCAGCCCCGACAGACGCTATGGCTACACCTTC. Its translation is CASSPDRRYGYTF.

This clone occurred a few times. This chain uses TRBV6-6 with TRBJ1-4, with 7 bases identical to TRBD1. CDR3 size: 16 residues. The germline CDR1 and CDR2 sequences are MNHNY and SVGAGI (reference sequence). J gave up 4 bases and V 5 bases, and 10 bases lay outside the gene matches. The DNA of the CDR3 is TGTGCCAGCAGTCCACATAAGACAGGGCGTAATGAAAAACTGTTTTTT. Translating it yields CASSPHKTGRNEKLFF.

V gene TRBV7-2 combines with J gene TRBJ2-7, with TRBD2 as a possible D gene (5 bases). The germline gives CDR1 SGHTA, CDR2 FQGNSA. The CDR3 length is 14 residues. V was cut by 1 base and J by 5 bases, with 12 bases left in between. CDR3 residues: CASSLDSGLDEQYF. In DNA form, the CDR3 reads TGTGCCAGCAGCTTAGACAGCGGCCTTGACGAGCAGTACTTC.

V gene TRBV28 combines with J gene TRBJ2-1; 10 positions agree with TRBD2. The CDR3 sequence is 15 residues long. The trim removed 6 bases at V and 7 bases at J, leaving 9 bases unmatched. Germline V gives CDR1 MDHEN, CDR2 SYDVKM. CDR3 protein: CASSPSGGALNEQFF. In nucleotides, the CDR3 is TGTGCCAGCAGCCCCAGCGGGGGGGCCCTTAATGAGCAGTTCTTC.

V gene TRBV5-1 combines with J gene TRBJ2-7; 8 bases line up with TRBD1. Germline V CDR1 and CDR2: SGHRS, YFSETQ. After removal of 3 bases from V and 5 bases from J, the junction contained 7 bases not matched to a gene. This CDR3 is built from 14 residues. Here the CDR3 reads CASSSVGQGHEQYF. As DNA, the CDR3 is TGCGCCAGCAGCTCGGTTGGACAGGGCCACGAGCAGTACTTC.

This rearrangement joins TRBV28 to TRBJ1-2; 7 positions agree with TRBD1. The CDR3 extends over 12 amino acids. CDR1 is MDHEN and CDR2 is SYDVKM in the germline V gene. The V and J ends lost 5 bases and 9 bases, in that order; junction bases with no gene match: 6. This CDR3 is CASSPRGTSYTF. DNA of the CDR3: TGTGCCAGCAGTCCCAGGGGGACGAGCTACACCTTC.

This clone has just one count. The chain has TRBV5-1 and TRBJ2-3; 13 bases agree with TRBD2. The germline V gene encodes CDR1 SGHRS and CDR2 YFSETQ. With V trimmed by 4 bases and J by 1 base, 6 bases remained unmatched. CDR3 length: 17 amino acids. The CDR3 DNA is TGCGCCAGCAGCCTAGGACTAGCGGGGGTGGGCACAGATACGCAGTATTTT. Encoded protein: CASSLGLAGVGTDTQYF.

This clone was seen a single time. This chain connects TRBV4-1 to TRBJ1-5, with D unclear. CDR1 is MGHRA and CDR2 is YSYEKL in the germline V gene. The V and J ends lost 4 bases and 4 bases respectively, with 2 bases between them. There are 11 residues in the CDR3. The CDR3: CASSPNQPQHF. The CDR3, as DNA: TGCGCCAGCAGCCCAAATCAGCCCCAGCATTTT.

This clone has a single count. The V gene is TRBV7-2, the J gene TRBJ2-7, with 9 positions matching TRBD1. This CDR3 region has 14 residues. Germline lookup yields CDR1 SGHTA and CDR2 FQGNSA. Trimming cost V 5 bases and J 7 bases; bases outside gene matches: 9. The CDR3 DNA sequence: TGTGCCAGCAGCCAAAACAGGGGGCTAAGTGAGCAGTACTTC. It yields the protein CASSQNRGLSEQYF.

V gene TRBV28 combines with J gene TRBJ2-2, with TRBD1 identical over 9 bases. The trim removed 6 bases at V and 1 base at J, leaving 3 bases unmatched. Germline values: CDR1 MDHEN, CDR2 SYDVKM. The CDR3 covers 15 residues. This CDR3 is CASSGQGWNTGELFF. The CDR3 bases are TGTGCCAGCAGCGGACAGGGGTGGAACACCGGGGAGCTGTTTTTT.

The chain combines TRBV10-3 with TRBJ2-3; tentative D call: TRBD2 (7 bases). V was cut by 3 bases and J by 1 base, with 14 bases left in between. The CDR3 has 16 residues. The V gene's germline CDR1 is ENHRY and CDR2 SYGVKD. In DNA form, the CDR3 reads TGTGCCATCAGTGAAGGCCAGGGGAGGGGCACAGATACGCAGTATTTT. It specifies CAISEGQGRGTDTQYF.

The V and J genes are TRBV28 and TRBJ2-7, with 9 bases aligning to TRBD1. This CDR3 comprises 14 residues. Germline CDR1 and CDR2: MDHEN and SYDVKM. After removal of 8 bases from V and 7 bases from J, the junction contained 12 bases not matched to a gene. CDR3 sequence reads: CASGDRVVAVEQYF. The CDR3 nucleotides are TGTGCCAGCGGGGACAGGGTTGTAGCTGTGGAGCAGTACTTC.

This clone was observed a few times. V and J are TRBV9 and TRBJ1-2, with 11 bases that match TRBD1. V dropped 2 bases and J dropped 6; count of bases not matched to a gene: 0. This CDR3 is 13 amino acids long. CDR1 is SGDLS and CDR2 is YYNGEE in the germline V gene. DNA of the CDR3: TGTGCCAGCAGCGTGGGACAGGGGGATGGCTACACCTTC. Translating gives CASSVGQGDGYTF. Full variable domain (rest looked up from reference TRBV9 and TRBJ1-2): DSGVTQTPKHLITATGQRVTLRCSPRSGDLSVYWYQQSLDQGLQFLIQYYNGEERAKGNILERFSAQQFPDLHSELNLSSLELGDSALYFCASSVGQGDGYTFGSGTRLTVV.

The chain has TRBV18 and TRBJ2-1, with D hard to call. Germline V gene data show CDR1 as KGHSH and CDR2 as LQKENI. V was cut by 1 base and J by 0 bases, with 4 bases left in between. CDR3 size: 14 residues. CDR3 in amino acids: CASSPQSSYNEQFF. CDR3 nucleotide sequence: TGTGCCAGCTCACCACAGAGCTCCTACAATGAGCAGTTCTTC. Full variable domain (missing parts from reference TRBV18 and TRBJ2-1): NAGVMQNPRHLVRRRGQEARLRCSPMKGHSHVYWYRQLPEEGLKFMVYLQKENIIDESGMPKERFSAEFPKEGPSILRIQQVVRGDSAAYFCASSPQSSYNEQFFGPGTRLTVL.

This sequence joins TRBV7-2 and TRBJ2-7, with TRBD1 identical over 8 bases. The CDR3 is 13 residues long. V gave up 4 bases and J gave up 4 bases; unmatched junction bases: 3. CDR1 and CDR2 from the germline V gene are SGHTA and FQGNSA. CDR3 DNA: TGTGCCAGCAGCTCAGACAGGGGTTACGAGCAGTACTTC. It yields the protein CASSSDRGYEQYF.

This chain connects TRBV28 to TRBJ1-5, with D unclear. The CDR3 is 14 residues long. The germline V gene encodes CDR1 MDHEN and CDR2 SYDVKM. Deletions cut 9 bases from V and 4 bases from J, with 16 bases between. The CDR3 here is CASHGGPLNQPQHF. CDR3 nucleotides: TGTGCCAGTCACGGAGGGCCCCTAAATCAGCCCCAGCATTTT.

This rearrangement joins TRBV28 to TRBJ2-2; 7 bases map to TRBD1. Germline assignment: CDR1 MDHEN and CDR2 SYDVKM. CDR3 length: 15 residues. After removal of 7 bases from V and 1 base from J, the junction contained 6 bases not matched to a gene. Here the CDR3 reads CASKTGSGNTGELFF. Written as DNA, the CDR3 is TGTGCCAGCAAGACAGGGTCGGGGAACACCGGGGAGCTGTTTTTT.

Remarks on this clone: Germline and junction disagree at one end, which may indicate a read error. At the DNA level, this CDR3 is encoded by other sequences in the same sample as well. The chain links TRBV27 to TRBJ2-5, with a weak D call TRBD2 (5 bases). This CDR3 comprises 16 residues. Germline assignment: CDR1 MNHEY and CDR2 SMNVEV (reference sequence). Here the CDR3 reads CASSLTRGYIQETQYF. CDR3 bases: TGTGCCAGCAGTCTTACCCGCGGGTACATCCAAGAAACCCAGTACTTC.